The 25 T cell receptor beta chains below all came from one sample that was sequenced in a study of shared clonotypes between healthy human individuals (dated by TCRdb to 2018 to 2020). Libraries were built with the immunoSEQ multiplex PCR assay. In its TCRdb copy, this immuneACCESS table keeps in-frame sequences only and misses some clones. Where compared with another copy, unresolved V genes explain less than half of these, and the others have no known cause. Within this sample are about 1 million clones, with about 80% of them counted one time only. The top ten clonotypes cover approximately 1.3% of the sample. The sequenced material came from memory CD4+ T cells sorted from blood. This specimen's cell subset or site label, interpreted: CD45RA-negative fraction. These TCRs come from a man younger than 35 in good health.

This clone was picked up one time. J is TRBJ1-4 and V is TRBV28; 8 bases match TRBD1. This CDR3 region has 15 residues. From germline, CDR1 is MDHEN and CDR2 SYDVKM. The V and J ends lost 6 bases and 4 bases, in that order; junction bases with no gene match: 7. This chain's CDR3 is CASSPEGQGNEKLFF. As DNA, the CDR3 is TGTGCCAGCAGCCCGGAAGGACAGGGTAATGAAAAACTGTTTTTT. Variable domain in full (rest from reference TRBV28 and TRBJ1-4): DVKVTQSSRYLVKRTGEKVFLECVQDMDHENMFWYRQDPGLGLRLIYFSYDVKMKEKGDIPEGYSVSREKKERFSLILESASTNQTSMYLCASSPEGQGNEKLFFGSGTQLSVL.

This clone was counted once. The genes are TRBV5-1 and TRBJ1-3; the match to TRBD1 covers 7 bases. The germline CDR1 and CDR2 sequences are SGHRS and YFSETQ. Trimming at V came to 3 bases and at J to 8 bases, leaving 14 bases not matched to a gene. There are 16 residues in the CDR3. DNA for the CDR3: TGCGCCAGCAGCTCAGGGACAGCTGAGGGTCTAGACACCATATATTTT. Amino acids: CASSSGTAEGLDTIYF.

The rearrangement joins TRBV5-4 to TRBJ2-1, with a weak D call TRBD1 (5 bases). CDR1 is SGHNT, CDR2 YYREEE, per germline (reference sequence). This CDR3 is 16 amino acids long. Trimming took 2 bases from V and 0 from J, leaving 12 bases between them. The CDR3 loop is CASSLSQGSSYNEQFF. The CDR3 DNA reads TGTGCCAGCAGCTTAAGTCAGGGCAGCTCCTACAATGAGCAGTTCTTC.

The V and J genes are TRBV27 and TRBJ1-4; 7 bases fit TRBD1. Per germline, CDR1 MNHEY and CDR2 SMNVEV (reference sequence). The ends lost 0 bases at V and 7 bases at J; junction bases unmatched: 11. This CDR3 is 17 amino acids long. The CDR3 DNA reads as TGTGCCAGCAGTTTATCAGCCCTTAACAGGGGAGGTGAAAAACTGTTTTTT. Its translation: CASSLSALNRGGEKLFF.

This clone appeared once. The chain employs TRBV19 and TRBJ1-3, with D hard to call. The CDR3 runs 13 residues. The V gene's germline CDR1 is LNHDA and CDR2 SQIVND (reference sequence). Trimming removed 6 bases at V and 0 bases at J, with 6 bases between. CDR3 protein: CASRPPSGNTIYF. The CDR3 coding sequence is TGTGCCAGTAGACCCCCCTCTGGAAACACCATATATTTT.

In its sample, this clone was seen a few times. The rearrangement joins TRBV19 to TRBJ1-5, with 9 bases that match TRBD1. The CDR3 covers 16 residues. Germline trimming cut 6 bases from V and 5 bases from J; bases unmatched to any gene: 11. Germline V gene lookup returns CDR1 LNHDA and CDR2 SQIVND (reference sequence). In DNA, the CDR3 is TGTGCCAGTAGGCCATCCGGGACAGGGTACTATCAGCCCCAGCATTTT. This gives the protein CASRPSGTGYYQPQHF.

Here the CDR3 DNA reads TGTGCCAGCTCACCAAGGCAAGCGGGAGGGCGCAACGATGAGCAGTTCTTC. Translation: CASSPRQAGGRNDEQFF. This chain joins TRBV18 and TRBJ2-1; 10 bases are shared with TRBD2. J was trimmed by 8 bases and V by 2 bases; bases with no gene match: 12. The CDR3 is made up of 17 amino acids. CDR1 and CDR2 from the germline V gene are KGHSH and LQKENI.

This clone was seen ten or more times. The V gene is TRBV12-5, the J gene TRBJ2-1; no definite D call. The CDR3 has 13 amino acids. V shed 4 bases and J shed 15 bases, with 19 bases lying between them. Germline V CDR1 and CDR2: LGHNT, FRNRAP. The CDR3 spells CASGSPTHNSGFF. The CDR3 region has the DNA TGTGCTAGTGGTTCCCCTACCCACAATTCAGGGTTCTTC.

This sequence joins TRBV10-2 and TRBJ2-2; 9 bases match TRBD2. The V gene's germline CDR1 is WSHSY and CDR2 SAAADI. This CDR3 comprises 15 residues. V dropped 7 bases and J dropped 6; count of bases not matched to a gene: 9. CDR3 amino acids: CASNRGVAGAGELFF. As DNA, the CDR3 is TGCGCCAGCAATAGAGGGGTAGCGGGAGCCGGGGAGCTGTTTTTT.

This chain connects TRBV15 to TRBJ2-7, with D perhaps matching TRBD2 (6 bases). Germline-derived CDR1 and CDR2 are LNHNV and YYDKDF (reference sequence). V gave up 0 bases and J gave up 11 bases, with 11 bases separating them. The CDR3 extends over 12 amino acids. DNA for the CDR3: TGTGCCACCAGCAGAGATGGGGGACTGGAGTACTTC. The encoded protein is CATSRDGGLEYF.

The genes are TRBV7-3 and TRBJ2-3; no reliable D call. Trimming stripped 2 bases from V and 2 bases from J, with 8 bases between. The CDR3 totals 14 residues. Per the germline V gene, CDR1 is SGHTA and CDR2 is FQGTGA. The CDR3 region has the DNA TGTGCCAGCAGCTTAGATCCTTCCACAGATACGCAGTATTTT. It translates to CASSLDPSTDTQYF.

This rearrangement joins TRBV7-3 to TRBJ2-5; 9 nucleotides match TRBD2. The trim removed 2 bases at V and 5 bases at J, leaving 9 bases unmatched. In germline, CDR1 is SGHTA, CDR2 FQGTGA. This CDR3 comprises 16 residues. The CDR3 is CASSLRSSGGLETQYF. Here the CDR3 DNA reads TGTGCCAGCAGCTTACGCAGTAGCGGGGGCCTCGAGACCCAGTACTTC.

V gene TRBV30 combines with J gene TRBJ2-3, with D perhaps TRBD2 (5 bases). Germline V gene data show CDR1 as GTSNPN and CDR2 as SVGIG (reference sequence). The ends were cut back, 3 bases at V and 3 bases at J, with 13 bases in the middle. The CDR3 runs to 14 residues. The CDR3 loop reads CAWSPRGKTDTQYF. The DNA for the CDR3 is TGTGCCTGGAGCCCCCGGGGTAAGACAGATACGCAGTATTTT.

This clone was seen only a few times. The chain uses TRBV20-1 and TRBJ2-3; D gene uncertain. The CDR3 is 11 residues long. CDR1 is DFQATT and CDR2 is SNEGSKA in the germline V gene (reference sequence). Trimming removed 3 bases from V and 6 bases from J, with 7 bases in between. The CDR3 loop reads CSASWRDTQYF. The CDR3 DNA follows: TGCAGTGCTAGTTGGCGGGATACGCAGTATTTT.

The chain combines TRBV27 with TRBJ2-7; maybe TRBD2 (6 bases). The CDR3 sequence is 13 residues long. V was cut by 6 bases and J by 5 bases, with 14 bases left in between. Germline V CDR1 and CDR2: MNHEY, SMNVEV (reference sequence). The CDR3 is CASSWRGLNEQYF. DNA of the CDR3: TGTGCCAGCAGCTGGCGGGGCCTGAACGAGCAGTACTTC.

As to this clone: The sample holds other DNA sequences that translate to the same CDR3. This CDR3 is CASSVDRGNQPQHF. The CDR3 DNA follows: TGTGCCAGTAGTGTTGACAGGGGCAATCAGCCCCAGCATTTT. The chain recombines TRBV19 with TRBJ1-5, with 7 bases lining up with TRBD1. This CDR3 spans 14 amino acids. After removal of 5 bases from V and 2 bases from J, the junction contained 3 bases not matched to a gene. Germline CDR1 and CDR2: LNHDA and SQIVND (reference sequence).

The V gene is TRBV7-9, the J gene TRBJ1-6; possible D gene TRBD1, 5 bases. Germline V gene data show CDR1 as SEHNR and CDR2 as FQNEAQ (reference sequence). V shed 2 bases and J shed 6 bases, with 8 bases lying between them. The CDR3 is 14 residues long. The CDR3 here is CASSLSGGNSPLHF. DNA of the CDR3: TGTGCCAGCAGCTTATCGGGGGGTAATTCACCCCTCCACTTT.

The rearrangement joins TRBV5-1 to TRBJ2-5; D perhaps matches TRBD1 (5 bases). The V gene's germline CDR1 is SGHRS and CDR2 YFSETQ. The CDR3 has 14 residues. V was cut by 1 base and J by 2 bases, with 9 bases left in between. The CDR3 DNA follows: TGCGCCAGCAGCTTGAAACAGGAACAAGAGACCCAGTACTTC. It codes for CASSLKQEQETQYF.

CDR3 nucleotides: TGTGCCAGCAGTCTGCCGGCCTCGGGAGAAAAACTGTTTTTT. This codes for CASSLPASGEKLFF. The chain carries TRBV28 and TRBJ1-4, with no clear D. Trimming took off 5 bases at V and 8 bases at J, with 15 bases between the two ends. CDR3 size: 14 residues. CDR1 MDHEN and CDR2 SYDVKM come from the germline V gene.

The chain employs TRBV14 and TRBJ2-7; TRBD1 or TRBD2 may be the D gene (5 bases each). V lost 0 bases, J lost 2 bases, and 11 bases lay in between. CDR1 and CDR2 (germline): SGHDN, FVKESK. The CDR3 is 15 amino acids. This CDR3 is CASSQDGQGAYEQYF. CDR3 coding DNA: TGTGCCAGCAGCCAAGATGGCCAGGGAGCCTACGAGCAGTACTTC. The full variable domain, in which reference TRBV14 and TRBJ2-7 provide the parts outside the CDR3, is EAGVTQFPSHSVIEKGQTVTLRCDPISGHDNLYWYRRVMGKEIKFLLHFVKESKQDESGMPNNRFLAERTGGTYSTLKVQPAELEDSGVYFCASSQDGQGAYEQYFGPGTRLTVT.

This clone turned up a few times. Within the sample, other DNA sequences also encode this same CDR3. The chain carries TRBV9 and TRBJ2-2; tentatively, D is TRBD1 (6 bases). This CDR3 is built from 13 residues. The V and J ends lost 5 bases and 1 base respectively, with 6 bases between them. The germline CDR1 and CDR2 sequences are SGDLS and YYNGEE. In DNA, the CDR3 is TGTGCCAGCAGGGGACAGAACACCGGGGAGCTGTTTTTT. Protein product: CASRGQNTGELFF.

This clone was picked up a small number of times. The chain combines TRBV2 with TRBJ2-1; 7 positions agree with TRBD1. The trim removed 6 bases at V and 7 bases at J, leaving 12 bases unmatched. The CDR3 sequence is 15 residues long. CDR1 is SNHLY, CDR2 FYNNEI, per germline. As DNA, the CDR3 is TGTGCCAGCAGCGCTACAGGGGATCAGGAAAATGAGCAGTTCTTC. It translates to CASSATGDQENEQFF. Drawing the rest from reference TRBV2 and TRBJ2-1, the complete variable domain is EPEVTQTPSHQVTQMGQEVILRCVPISNHLYFYWYRQILGQKVEFLVSFYNNEISEKSEIFDDQFSVERPDGSNFTLKIRSTKLEDSAMYFCASSATGDQENEQFFGPGTRLTVL.

This clone appeared a single time. V usage is TRBV5-6 and J usage is TRBJ2-6; TRBD1 aligns across 9 bases. Germline V gives CDR1 SGHDT, CDR2 YYEEEE. This CDR3 has 19 amino acids. Losses at the gene ends were 3 bases for V and 4 bases for J; bases not matched to a gene: 14. The CDR3, as DNA: TGTGCCAGCAGCTACCGCGGGACAGGGTCTCTGGGAGGGGCCAACGTCCTGACTTTC. Protein product: CASSYRGTGSLGGANVLTF.

This chain's CDR3 is CASSRARQGRIGNSNQPQHF. The CDR3 nucleotides are TGTGCCAGTAGTAGAGCTCGACAGGGGAGGATTGGCAATAGCAATCAGCCCCAGCATTTT. V and J are TRBV19 and TRBJ1-5; 8 nucleotides match TRBD1. The CDR3 runs to 20 residues. In germline, CDR1 is LNHDA, CDR2 SQIVND (reference sequence). Trimming took 4 bases from V and 0 from J; bases not matched to a gene: 17.

The gene calls are TRBV28 and TRBJ2-2; 11 nucleotides agree with TRBD1. Germline assignment: CDR1 MDHEN and CDR2 SYDVKM. J lost 5 bases, V lost 1 base, and 12 bases had no gene match. This CDR3 has 19 amino acids. This CDR3 is CASSLFSFGQGARTGELFF. The CDR3 bases are TGTGCCAGCAGTTTATTCTCTTTCGGACAGGGGGCGAGAACCGGGGAGCTGTTTTTT.